This T cell receptor beta chain is drawn from a study of blood T cell repertoires in COVID-19. This clone showed up just once. Clones were sequenced by immunoSEQ multiplex PCR, and TCRdb holds only the in-frame ones, with some missing. The sample contains 110,000 to 150,000 clones, around 77% of which appear only once. CDR3 length: 13 residues. Trimming stripped 6 bases from V and 0 bases from J, with 6 bases between. The chain employs TRBV12-3 or TRBV12-4 and TRBJ1-5; D gene ambiguous. The sequence was obtained from a man in his fifties or sixties with active or convalescent COVID-19. The sequencing sample was made of peripheral blood. CDR3 sequence: CASRQDSNQPQHF. The CDR3 DNA reads as TGTGCCAGCAGGCAGGATAGCAATCAGCCCCAGCATTTT.